One and the same sample provided the 13 T cell receptor beta chains below, sequenced in a study of multiple sclerosis patients with progressive multifocal leukoencephalopathy. The time point was: before natalizumab initiation. Sequencing was performed with immunoSEQ multiplex PCR; in TCRdb, only in-frame clones are kept and a portion is missing. The table records some 30,000 clones, 88% of them present only once. The sample taken for sequencing was PBMCs. The source is a human donor with multiple sclerosis.

The rearrangement joins TRBV10-1 to TRBJ2-3; the D is unclear. CDR1 is WNHNN, CDR2 SYGVQD, per germline (reference sequence). V gave up 5 bases and J gave up 0 bases, with 3 bases separating them. The CDR3 consists of 12 residues. The CDR3 region is CASSRSTDTQYF. The CDR3 bases are TGCGCCAGCAGTCGGAGCACAGATACGCAGTATTTT.

The chain joins TRBV6-6 to TRBJ2-7, with D perhaps TRBD1 (5 bases). Germline V lookup: CDR1 MNHNY, CDR2 SVGAGI (reference sequence). Trimming shortened V by 7 bases and J by 6 bases, and 19 bases separated the two germline ends. This CDR3 contains 14 residues. DNA of the CDR3: TGTGCCAGCATTGGCCAGGGTTTATGGATCGAGCAGTACTTC. Translating it yields CASIGQGLWIEQYF.

In DNA, the CDR3 is TGTGCCAGCAGCCAAGCTACAGGAGCCGTGGGATCACCCCTCCACTTT. The encoded protein is CASSQATGAVGSPLHF. The chain links TRBV4-2 to TRBJ1-6, with D perhaps TRBD1 (5 bases). CDR1 is LGHNA and CDR2 is YNFKEQ in the germline V gene. The CDR3 sequence is 16 residues long. The germline V and J ends were trimmed by 1 base and 10 bases, with 17 bases remaining between them.

The rearrangement uses TRBV4-1 and TRBJ1-1, with D unclear. Between the trimmed V and J ends, which lost 2 bases and 6 bases, there was a span of 16 bases. The CDR3 sequence is 15 residues long. Germline V gene data show CDR1 as MGHRA and CDR2 as YSYEKL. The CDR3: CASSQIPLGRAEAFF. The CDR3, as DNA: TGCGCCAGCAGCCAAATCCCACTCGGCCGGGCTGAAGCTTTCTTT.

The chain employs TRBV5-5 and TRBJ1-3; D is ambiguous. The germline gives CDR1 SGHKS, CDR2 YYEKEE (reference sequence). Trimming pared 0 bases from V and 0 bases from J, leaving 10 bases between. The CDR3 totals 16 residues. The CDR3: CASSLEGPYSGNTIYF. The DNA of the CDR3 is TGTGCCAGCAGCTTGGAGGGTCCTTACTCTGGAAACACCATATATTTT.

This sequence joins TRBV2 and TRBJ2-7; TRBD2 might be the D (6 bases). Per the germline V gene, CDR1 is SNHLY and CDR2 is FYNNEI. With 1 base removed from V and 10 bases from J, the gap between germline ends came to 8 bases. CDR3 length: 11 amino acids. The CDR3 loop reads CASSEDGGQYF. CDR3 sequence (DNA): TGTGCCAGCAGTGAAGACGGGGGACAGTACTTC.

The chain is built from TRBV18 and TRBJ2-7; 7 bases line up with TRBD2. Germline V gene lookup returns CDR1 KGHSH and CDR2 LQKENI. The CDR3 loop spans 12 amino acids. V lost 6 bases, J lost 6 bases, and 5 bases stayed unmatched. In DNA form, the CDR3 reads TGTGCCAGCTCCCTGTGGGAGGGCGAGCAGTACTTC. Translating it yields CASSLWEGEQYF.

V and J are TRBV5-1 and TRBJ2-1, with 9 bases lining up with TRBD2. Germline CDR1 SGHRS, CDR2 YFSETQ. CDR3 length: 16 residues. The V and J ends lost 3 bases and 9 bases, in that order; junction bases with no gene match: 13. The CDR3 nucleotides read TGCGCCAGCAGCTGGGGCCCAGCGGGGGGTAGCGGTGAGCAGTTCTTC. This codes for CASSWGPAGGSGEQFF.

J is TRBJ1-2 and V is TRBV7-9; D unresolved. The CDR3 runs to 13 residues. Germline loops: CDR1 SEHNR, CDR2 FQNEAQ (reference sequence). The V and J ends lost 2 bases and 8 bases respectively, with 12 bases between them. CDR3 region: CASSLSFSLGYTF. The CDR3 nucleotides are TGTGCCAGCAGCTTATCTTTCAGCCTGGGCTACACCTTC. The whole variable domain, remainder taken from reference TRBV7-9 and TRBJ1-2, is DTGVSQNPRHKITKRGQNVTFRCDPISEHNRLYWYRQTLGQGPEFLTYFQNEAQLEKSRLLSDRFSAERPKGSFSTLEIQRTEQGDSAMYLCASSLSFSLGYTFGSGTRLTVV.

The V call is TRBV5-4, the J call TRBJ2-6; D is perhaps TRBD1 (6 bases). The CDR3 is made up of 18 amino acids. CDR1 and CDR2 from the germline V gene are SGHNT and YYREEE (reference sequence). Trimming stripped 2 bases from V and 0 bases from J, with 15 bases between. The CDR3 DNA sequence: TGTGCCAGCAGCTTACGGACAGTGAAAAACTCTGGGGCCAACGTCCTGACTTTC. Protein: CASSLRTVKNSGANVLTF.

This chain links TRBV7-9 with TRBJ1-1; 8 bases map to TRBD1. CDR1 and CDR2 from the germline V gene are SEHNR and FQNEAQ (reference sequence). The CDR3 consists of 14 residues. Trimming cost V 1 base and J 5 bases; bases outside gene matches: 3. The CDR3 DNA reads TGTGCCAGCAGCTTAGTACAGGGGGGAACTGAAGCTTTCTTT. Protein product: CASSLVQGGTEAFF. The variable domain in full, with the rest retrieved from reference TRBV7-9 and TRBJ1-1, is DTGVSQNPRHKITKRGQNVTFRCDPISEHNRLYWYRQTLGQGPEFLTYFQNEAQLEKSRLLSDRFSAERPKGSFSTLEIQRTEQGDSAMYLCASSLVQGGTEAFFGQGTRLTVV.

The genes are TRBV30 and TRBJ1-6; D uncertain. The CDR3 has 16 residues. CDR1 is GTSNPN, CDR2 SVGIG, per germline (reference sequence). V was cut by 3 bases and J by 3 bases, with 15 bases left in between. This CDR3 reads CAWRSPLGNYNSPLHF. The CDR3 DNA sequence: TGTGCCTGGAGATCTCCCCTAGGCAACTATAATTCACCCCTCCACTTT.

The chain uses TRBV7-2 and TRBJ1-1; D not resolved. This CDR3 is 14 amino acids long. The V end lost 5 bases, the J end lost 4 bases, and 14 bases lay between the germline ends. CDR1 is SGHTA and CDR2 is FQGNSA in the germline V gene. The CDR3 protein is CASSNRVSGTEAFF. CDR3 nucleotides: TGTGCCAGCAGCAACCGGGTCTCAGGCACTGAAGCTTTCTTT. The entire variable domain, with the rest obtained from reference TRBV7-2 and TRBJ1-1, is as follows: GAGVSQSPSNKVTEKGKDVELRCDPISGHTALYWYRQSLGQGLEFLIYFQGNSAPDKSGLPSDRFSAERTGGSVSTLTIQRTQQEDSAVYLCASSNRVSGTEAFFGQGTRLTVV.